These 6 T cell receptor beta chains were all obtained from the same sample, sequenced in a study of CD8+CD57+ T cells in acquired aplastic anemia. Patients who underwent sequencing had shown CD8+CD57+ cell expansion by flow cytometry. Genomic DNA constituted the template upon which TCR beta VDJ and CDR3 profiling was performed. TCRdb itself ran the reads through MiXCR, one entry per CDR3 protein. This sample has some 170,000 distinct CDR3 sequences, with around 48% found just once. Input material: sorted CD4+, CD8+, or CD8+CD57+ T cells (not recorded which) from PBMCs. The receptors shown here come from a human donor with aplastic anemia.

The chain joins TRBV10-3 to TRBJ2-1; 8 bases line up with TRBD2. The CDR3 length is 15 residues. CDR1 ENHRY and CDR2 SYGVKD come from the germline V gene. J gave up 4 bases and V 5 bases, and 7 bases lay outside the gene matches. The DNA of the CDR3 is TGTGCCATCAGTCGAACGGGGGGGCTTTACAATGAGCAGTTCTTC. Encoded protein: CAISRTGGLYNEQFF.

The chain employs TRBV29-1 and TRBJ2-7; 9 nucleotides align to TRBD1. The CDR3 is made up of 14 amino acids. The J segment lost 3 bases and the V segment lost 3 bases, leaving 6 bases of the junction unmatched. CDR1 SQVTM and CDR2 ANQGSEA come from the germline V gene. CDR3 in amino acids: CSVDPTGGSYEQYF. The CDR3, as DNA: TGCAGCGTTGATCCGACAGGGGGTAGCTACGAGCAGTACTTC.

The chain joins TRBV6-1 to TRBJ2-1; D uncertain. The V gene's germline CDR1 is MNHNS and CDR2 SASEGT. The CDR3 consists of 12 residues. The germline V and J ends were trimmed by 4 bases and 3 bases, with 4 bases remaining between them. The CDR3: CASSGIYNEQFF. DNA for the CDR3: TGTGCCAGCAGTGGAATCTACAATGAGCAGTTCTTC.

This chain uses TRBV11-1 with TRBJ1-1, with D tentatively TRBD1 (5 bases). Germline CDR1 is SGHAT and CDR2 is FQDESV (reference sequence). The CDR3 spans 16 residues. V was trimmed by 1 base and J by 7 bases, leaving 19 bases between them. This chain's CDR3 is CASSLVFGGIKSEAFF. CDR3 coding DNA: TGTGCCAGCAGCTTAGTCTTTGGGGGAATAAAGAGTGAAGCTTTCTTT.

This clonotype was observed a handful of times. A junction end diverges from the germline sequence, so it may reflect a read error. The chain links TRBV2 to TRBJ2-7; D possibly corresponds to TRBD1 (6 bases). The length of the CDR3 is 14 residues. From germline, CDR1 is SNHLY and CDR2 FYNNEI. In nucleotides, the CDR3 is TGTGCCGGCAGTGCAACCGGGACCACAGGGGAGCAGTACTTC. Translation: CAGSATGTTGEQYF. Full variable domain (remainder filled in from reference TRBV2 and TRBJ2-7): EPEVTQTPSHQVTQMGQEVILRCVPISNHLYFYWYRQILGQKVEFLVSFYNNEISEKSEIFDDQFSVERPDGSNFTLKIRSTKLEDSAMYFCAGSATGTTGEQYFGPGTRLTVT.

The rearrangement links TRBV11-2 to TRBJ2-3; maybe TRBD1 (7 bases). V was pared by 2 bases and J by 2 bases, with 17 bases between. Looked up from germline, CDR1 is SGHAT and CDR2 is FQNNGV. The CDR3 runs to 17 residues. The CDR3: CASSLLEGAGATDTQYF. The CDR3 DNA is TGTGCCAGCAGCTTACTGGAGGGGGCAGGGGCCACAGATACGCAGTATTTT.